This TCR beta chain is drawn from a study of pediatric ulcerative colitis (dated by TCRdb to the late 2010s). General notes on the study: Of the ulcerative colitis patients, about 7 had pancolitis and two had left-sided colitis, and histology in every patient was consistent with ulcerative colitis. The Pediatric Ulcerative Colitis Activity Index classified a couple of patients as having mild disease, several as having moderate disease and three as having acute severe colitis. Nine newly diagnosed, treatment-naive pediatric ulcerative colitis patients and four non-IBD control children each provided paired blood and rectal samples. What the authors observed across the whole study: Autologous blood-rectal clonal overlap was significantly higher in ulcerative colitis patients than in controls, suggesting increased T cell trafficking to inflamed tissue. The healthy control group was small, with only a few individuals. Controls, mild-moderate and acute severe colitis patients were separated by rectal repertoire features, and reduced rectal diversity due to clonal expansions was observed in acute severe colitis. Because repertoires were derived from total lymphocyte DNA, patterns in rare subsets such as regulatory T cells may not have been reflected. For technical reasons, blood samples from a couple of patients gave substantially fewer templates, and these samples were excluded from the blood-rectal overlap analysis. A couple of rectal CDR3 clonotypes were present in all ulcerative colitis patients and in none of the controls.

V is reduced by 3 bases and J by 4 bases, leaving a spacing of 13 bases between them. The CDR3 has 15 amino acids, counting the end cysteine and phenylalanine. CDR3 DNA is the only sequence kept; it has 45 bases, read in frame from the first base. In the germline V gene, CDR1 corresponds to SGDLS and CDR2 to YYNGEE. Ulcerative colitis patients had received no immunosuppressive medication before the diagnostic colonoscopy. A blood sample was obtained concurrently with the colonoscopy. The Wizard kit (Promega) was used to extract genomic DNA from blood and intestinal samples. A word on this clone: Its cognate antigen has yet to be identified. Per-base qualities were not stored, and no clone one base away is much larger.

Through the immunoSEQ TRB Survey service, multiplex V and J primers were used to amplify rearranged CDR3 beta regions from genomic DNA. To keep sequencing depth the same across samples, survey-level depth of up to 500,000 reads per sample was applied. Libraries were purified, pooled and sequenced on Illumina technology. The original pipeline was this. Productive clonality, sample overlap, pairwise scatters, CDR3 beta length, V/D/J gene usage and productiveness were all assessed with the immunoSEQ online tools. Calculated diversity was defined as the number of unique rearrangements divided by total templates times 100, and Shannon and Simpson indices were additionally computed. For principal component analysis, Z-score normalized data were analyzed with the R prcomp function and the ggbiplot package. Blood-rectal clonal overlap within each subject was quantified with Morisita's index. TCRdb provides this immuneACCESS table in a form limited to in-frame rearrangements. Some clones are lacking; in checked studies, under half of them reflect an unresolved V gene, and why the rest are absent is not known. That table furnishes V, J and clone size, whereas the DNA furnished D and trimming. In this sample the table shows 64,000 or so clones, just over 75% of which occur a single time. The biggest ten clones account for roughly 5.2% of the sample.

Sequencing was performed on blood. The V gene is TRBV9 and the J gene is TRBJ2-2, with the D gene uncertain. The TCR originated in a boy between 5 and 17 years old with moderate ulcerative colitis. CDR3 reads: CASSAVAGFTGELFF. The base sequence is TGTGCCAGCAGCGCGGTGGCTGGTTTCACCGGGGAGCTGTTTTTT.